The clone carrying this TCR beta chain has just a few counts. Antigen unknown. The data were obtained in a study of beta chain features in type 1 diabetes. About the study: Examination of sorted cells across all samples involved about 99 million cells.

Expressed TCRB transcripts were sequenced, since all the RNA that had been isolated was reverse transcribed. The assay was immunoSEQ multiplex PCR, and TCRdb's table has in-frame clones only and misses some. The data hold 150,000 to 200,000 clones, with 6.5% to 10% observed a single time. V was pared by 5 bases and J by 0 bases, with 7 bases between. The germline V gene encodes CDR1 SGHTA and CDR2 FQGNSA. CDR3 length: 13 residues. Sampling consisted of one heparinised blood draw per donor, averaging roughly 0.12 L. Findings and limits, study-wide: Whether HLA type influences TCRB rearrangement remained unresolved here. Junctions at VDJ sites from type 1 diabetes patients had fewer insertions and more deletions. Among all four CD4+ subsets, Type 1 diabetes patients had TCRB CDR3s that were moderately but significantly shorter.

The receptor was isolated from a woman between 18 and 29 years old with type 1 diabetes. This chain joins TRBV7-2 and TRBJ1-2, with D hard to call. Material for sequencing was central memory CD4+ T cells from blood. The CDR3 protein is CASSPIANYGYTF. The DNA for the CDR3 is TGTGCCAGCAGCCCCATAGCTAACTATGGCTACACCTTC.